This T cell receptor (beta chain) is drawn from a study of blood T cell repertoires in COVID-19. On the study more broadly: Both acute and convalescent COVID-19 samples were obtained from the United States, Italy and Spain. Nucleic acid was either cDNA or gDNA, and it came from T cells, B-cell-depleted T cells, or PBMCs.

Clones were read by immunoSEQ multiplex PCR, and TCRdb kept only the in-frame ones, dropping some. The sample lists about 53,000 clones; roughly 89% were seen once. V lost 3 bases to trimming and J lost 4 bases, with 10 bases between them. This CDR3 is 14 amino acids long. Germline CDR1 MDHEN, CDR2 SYDVKM. This receptor was identified in a man between 50 and 59 years old with acute or convalescent COVID-19. The chain couples TRBV28 to TRBJ1-3; D is ambiguous. Input material: peripheral blood. The CDR3 DNA sequence: TGTGCCAGCAGTTTTGAGGGCGCGGGAAACACCATATATTTT. It codes for CASSFEGAGNTIYF.